This TCR beta chain was observed in a study of identifying expanded T cells in peripheral blood. Using immunoSEQ multiplex PCR, the repertoire was profiled, and TCRdb retains in-frame clones only, with some absent. Of roughly 81,000 clones detected, about 83% appear once; the ten largest clones hold 20%. No infections or other immune events were documented during collection. In regard to this clone: Its cognate antigen is unknown.

The study, taken as a whole, reports: Differentially abundant clones: around 1.2 between replicates, approximately 16 at roughly 13 days, under 25 at four. Variance in clone template counts between roughly two-week samples significantly increased with total template count across all healthy donors.

The CDR3 has 17 amino acids. The TCR sequence derives from a person aged 18 to 75 in good health. This chain joins TRBV12-2 and TRBJ2-1; the table's D call TRBD1 went unverified against the DNA. TRBV12-2 is classified as a pseudogene. Sequencing used blood. The chain's CDR3 is CASRLVSFTPRGKEQFF. The CDR3 DNA reads as TGTGCAAGTCGCTTAGTTTCATTTACCCCTAGGGGCAAGGAGCAGTTCTTC.